Reported below is one TCR beta chain. The data were taken from a study of T cell changes during pregnancy in multiple sclerosis. Generated by immunoSEQ multiplex PCR, the TCRdb table keeps only in-frame clones and is missing some. The table has around 20,000 clones, roughly nine tenths seen once. The sample consisted of CD4+ T cells from peripheral blood mononuclear cells, taken in the third trimester of pregnancy. This receptor was identified in a female donor in good health, enrolled as a control in a pregnancy study.

In nucleotides, the CDR3 is TGTGCCAGCAGCTTAGGGGCAGGGGGCGGGGAGACCCAGTACTTC. Protein product: CASSLGAGGGETQYF. This chain connects TRBV7-2 to TRBJ2-5, with 8 bases identical to TRBD1. V shed 1 base and J 5 bases; nucleotides not matched to a gene: 6. Germline-derived CDR1 and CDR2 are SGHTA and FQGNSA. This CDR3 comprises 15 residues.